The 9 T cell receptor beta chains given below trace back to one sample, sequenced in a study of T cell responses to AZD1222 COVID-19 vaccine. Data came from immunoSEQ multiplex PCR; TCRdb stores just in-frame clones and leaves some out. Among about 130,000 clones listed, around 90% were seen once. The sample consisted of peripheral blood, taken on day 0 of AZD1222 vaccination. The origin of the receptors is an adult in good health.

V and J are TRBV19 and TRBJ1-1, with 12 bases aligning to TRBD1. The CDR3 runs 16 residues. Germline CDR1 and CDR2: LNHDA and SQIVND (reference sequence). V dropped 5 bases and J dropped 3; count of bases not matched to a gene: 7. CDR3: CASSARDRGLYTEAFF. The CDR3, as DNA: TGTGCCAGTAGTGCCCGGGACAGGGGGCTATACACTGAAGCTTTCTTT. The full variable domain, rest sourced from reference TRBV19 and TRBJ1-1, is DGGITQSPKYLFRKEGQNVTLSCEQNLNHDAMYWYRQDPGQGLRLIYYSQIVNDFQKGDIAEGYSVSREKKESFPLTVTSAQKNPTAFYLCASSARDRGLYTEAFFGQGTRLTVV.

The rearrangement uses TRBV5-5 and TRBJ1-3; no definite D call. Trimming removed 0 bases at V and 0 bases at J, with 10 bases between. The CDR3 loop spans 16 amino acids. Germline loops: CDR1 SGHKS, CDR2 YYEKEE (reference sequence). CDR3 loop: CASSLDSRTSGNTIYF. CDR3 nucleotide sequence: TGTGCCAGCAGCTTGGATAGTCGCACCTCTGGAAACACCATATATTTT.

The V call is TRBV27, the J call TRBJ1-2, with 7 bases aligning to TRBD1. V shed 7 bases, J shed 3 bases, and the junction held 11 bases outside the gene matches. The CDR3 totals 15 residues. Germline V gene sequence: CDR1 MNHEY, CDR2 SMNVEV (reference sequence). CDR3 in DNA: TGTGCCAGCAAAAGGACAGGCCTGGCCGACTATGGCTACACCTTC. Translating it yields CASKRTGLADYGYTF.

CDR3 loop: CASTWGGPTEAFF. The CDR3 DNA sequence: TGTGCCAGCACCTGGGGGGGGCCCACTGAAGCTTTCTTT. This chain joins TRBV12-3 or TRBV12-4 and TRBJ1-1; the D gene is possibly TRBD1 (6 bases). The V end was cut by 7 bases, the J end by 4 bases, with 13 bases between. There are 13 residues in the CDR3.

The chain uses TRBV7-2 and TRBJ1-2, with unresolved D. V was clipped by 1 base and J by 8 bases, with 11 bases between them. This CDR3 region has 13 residues. Germline V CDR1 and CDR2: SGHTA, FQGNSA. The CDR3 here is CASSLGGRMGYTF. The CDR3 DNA is TGTGCCAGCAGCTTAGGGGGTCGTATGGGCTACACCTTC. The variable domain in full, with the rest retrieved from reference TRBV7-2 and TRBJ1-2, is GAGVSQSPSNKVTEKGKDVELRCDPISGHTALYWYRQSLGQGLEFLIYFQGNSAPDKSGLPSDRFSAERTGGSVSTLTIQRTQQEDSAVYLCASSLGGRMGYTFGSGTRLTVV.

The chain is built from TRBV7-2 and TRBJ2-7, with D possibly matching TRBD1 (6 bases). The CDR3 sequence is 15 residues long. Trimming removed 5 bases at V and 3 bases at J, with 17 bases between. CDR1 and CDR2 (germline): SGHTA, FQGNSA. The CDR3 reads CASSPAGEAFYEQYF. The CDR3 bases are TGTGCCAGCAGCCCCGCAGGGGAAGCCTTCTACGAGCAGTACTTC. Supplemented by reference TRBV7-2 and TRBJ2-7, the full variable domain reads GAGVSQSPSNKVTEKGKDVELRCDPISGHTALYWYRQSLGQGLEFLIYFQGNSAPDKSGLPSDRFSAERTGGSVSTLTIQRTQQEDSAVYLCASSPAGEAFYEQYFGPGTRLTVT.

This chain joins TRBV7-3 and TRBJ2-5; 10 bases line up with TRBD1. The CDR3 spans 15 residues. Germline assignment: CDR1 SGHTA and CDR2 FQGTGA. Trimming took 5 bases from V and 3 from J; bases not matched to a gene: 6. DNA for the CDR3: TGTGCCAGCAGCAACCCCGGGACAGGGGAAGAGACCCAGTACTTC. It codes for CASSNPGTGEETQYF. Full variable domain (outside the CDR3, taken from reference TRBV7-3 and TRBJ2-5): GAGVSQTPSNKVTEKGKYVELRCDPISGHTALYWYRQSLGQGPEFLIYFQGTGAADDSGLPNDRFFAVRPEGSVSTLKIQRTERGDSAVYLCASSNPGTGEETQYFGPGTRLLVL.

J is TRBJ2-7 and V is TRBV28; tentative D call: TRBD1 (7 bases). CDR1 MDHEN and CDR2 SYDVKM come from the germline V gene. Trimming pared 6 bases from V and 2 bases from J, leaving 14 bases between. The CDR3 extends over 14 amino acids. The chain's CDR3 is CASREQGTPYEQYF. The CDR3 DNA is TGTGCCAGCAGAGAACAGGGGACTCCCTACGAGCAGTACTTC. The variable domain in full, with the rest retrieved from reference TRBV28 and TRBJ2-7, is DVKVTQSSRYLVKRTGEKVFLECVQDMDHENMFWYRQDPGLGLRLIYFSYDVKMKEKGDIPEGYSVSREKKERFSLILESASTNQTSMYLCASREQGTPYEQYFGPGTRLTVT.

J is TRBJ1-4 and V is TRBV18; D gene unclear. The length of the CDR3 is 16 residues. Germline values: CDR1 KGHSH, CDR2 LQKENI. Trimming left V 2 bases short and J 0 bases short, with 10 bases between. The CDR3 DNA is TGTGCCAGCTCACCAACATCGGACCCAACTAATGAAAAACTGTTTTTT. It specifies CASSPTSDPTNEKLFF. Full variable domain (missing parts from reference TRBV18 and TRBJ1-4): NAGVMQNPRHLVRRRGQEARLRCSPMKGHSHVYWYRQLPEEGLKFMVYLQKENIIDESGMPKERFSAEFPKEGPSILRIQQVVRGDSAAYFCASSPTSDPTNEKLFFGSGTQLSVL.